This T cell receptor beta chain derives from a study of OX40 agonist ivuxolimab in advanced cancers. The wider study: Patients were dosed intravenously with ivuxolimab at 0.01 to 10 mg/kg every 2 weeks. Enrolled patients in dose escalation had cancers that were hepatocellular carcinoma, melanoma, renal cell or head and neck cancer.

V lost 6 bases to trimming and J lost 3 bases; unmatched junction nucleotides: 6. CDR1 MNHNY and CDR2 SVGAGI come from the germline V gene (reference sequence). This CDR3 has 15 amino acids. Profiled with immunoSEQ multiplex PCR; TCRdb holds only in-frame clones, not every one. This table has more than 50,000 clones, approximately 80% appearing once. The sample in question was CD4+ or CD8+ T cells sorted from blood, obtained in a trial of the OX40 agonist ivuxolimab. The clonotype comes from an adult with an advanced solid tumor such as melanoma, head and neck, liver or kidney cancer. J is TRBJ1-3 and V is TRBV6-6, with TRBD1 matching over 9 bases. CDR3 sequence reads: CASSITGGNGNTIYF. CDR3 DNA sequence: TGTGCCAGCAGCATCACAGGGGGCAATGGAAACACCATATATTTT.